This T cell receptor beta chain was identified during a study of blood T cell repertoires in COVID-19. Method: immunoSEQ multiplex PCR; TCRdb's copy keeps in-frame clones and lacks some. This sample has approximately 270,000 clones, with about 90% found just once. Germline CDR1 reads MGHDK; CDR2 reads SYGVNS. The V and J ends lost 1 base and 4 bases, in that order; junction bases with no gene match: 5. This CDR3 contains 15 residues. Individuals aged 18 to 89 years were recruited from fewer than 30 US areas. The gene calls are TRBV25-1 and TRBJ1-1, with TRBD1 identical over 8 bases. Sequenced input: PBMCs or T cells enriched from blood (not recorded which). The TCR originated in a woman aged 55 to 70 who had recovered from COVID-19. As DNA, the CDR3 is TGTGCCAGCAGTGAATCAGGGGGCCCTACCACTGAAGCTTTCTTT. It is translated as CASSESGGPTTEAFF.